This T cell receptor (beta chain) was documented in a study of cytomegalovirus exposure and HLA in healthy donors. Study results and caveats: Relative to equally common others, HLA-associated TCR beta chains showed greater clonal expansion in a later analysis. HLA alleles showed associations with approximately 15,000 TCR beta sequences in a later analysis, at a 0.05 false discovery rate. Per a prior analysis, the majority of TCR beta V segments were productive roughly 90% or roughly 30% of the time.

PCR amplification relied on 60 Vbeta primers (plus 13 Jbeta primers). Assay: immunoSEQ multiplex PCR; the TCRdb copy retains only in-frame clones and omits some. Of some 150,000 clones listed, approximately 78% are singletons. Concerning this clone itself: As yet, its antigen is unknown.

The CDR3 is made up of 12 amino acids. In germline, CDR1 is LNHDA, CDR2 SQIVND (reference sequence). V gave up 4 bases and J gave up 2 bases, with 4 bases separating them. This sequence originates from a man younger than 30 in good health and CMV-seropositive. The rearrangement joins TRBV19 to TRBJ2-3; D unresolved. Sample: PBMCs. This CDR3 is CASSTTTDTQYF. For the CDR3, the DNA is TGTGCCAGTAGTACTACCACAGATACGCAGTATTTT.